This passage covers 32 T cell receptor beta chains from one sample sequenced in a study of blood T cell repertoires in COVID-19. Profiling relied on immunoSEQ multiplex PCR, and the TCRdb table lists in-frame clones only, not all of them. This table holds 150,000 to 200,000 clones, roughly 87% found once. Sequencing was carried out using PBMCs or T cells enriched from blood (not recorded which). Receptors originate from a human donor with acute COVID-19. The donor label of this sample is uncertain.

The V call is TRBV6-4, the J call TRBJ2-2; 8 positions agree with TRBD2. After removal of 6 bases from V and 4 bases from J, the junction contained 10 bases not matched to a gene. The germline gives CDR1 MRHNA, CDR2 SNTAGT. The CDR3 sequence is 16 residues long. DNA of the CDR3: TGTGCCAGCAGCCCCGCCGGGACTAGTTCCACCGGGGAGCTGTTTTTT. Its protein is CASSPAGTSSTGELFF.

The V and J genes are TRBV3-1 (or the pseudogene TRBV3-2) and TRBJ2-2; 7 bases match TRBD2. Germline trimming cut 4 bases from V and 7 bases from J; bases unmatched to any gene: 12. The germline CDR1 and CDR2 sequences are LGHDT and YNNKEL (reference sequence). The CDR3 runs 16 residues. This chain's CDR3 is CASSRGSGARGGELFF. CDR3 DNA sequence: TGTGCCAGCAGCCGAGGGAGCGGGGCCCGAGGCGGGGAGCTGTTTTTT.

The chain joins TRBV5-1 to TRBJ1-1; maybe TRBD1 (6 bases). The CDR3 is made up of 15 amino acids. Trimming took off 0 bases at V and 7 bases at J, with 16 bases between the two ends. CDR1 is SGHRS and CDR2 is YFSETQ in the germline V gene. CDR3 sequence: CASSLEVGTTFEAFF. CDR3 nucleotides: TGCGCCAGCAGCTTGGAGGTAGGGACAACCTTTGAAGCTTTCTTT.

The chain's CDR3 is CASSVPRAEAFF. The CDR3 DNA sequence: TGTGCCAGCAGCGTCCCTCGGGCTGAAGCTTTCTTT. This chain links TRBV7-2 with TRBJ1-1; unclear D gene. Germline loops: CDR1 SGHTA, CDR2 FQGNSA. V lost 5 bases to trimming and J lost 6 bases, with 10 bases between them. The CDR3 has 12 amino acids.

The chain's CDR3 is CASSYSSEGNQPQHF. CDR3 nucleotides: TGTGCCAGCAGTTACTCGTCGGAGGGCAATCAGCCCCAGCATTTT. The V and J genes are TRBV6-2 or TRBV6-3 and TRBJ1-5; D not resolved. Germline CDR1 reads MNHEY; CDR2 reads SVGEGT. The CDR3 spans 15 residues. V was trimmed by 0 bases and J by 2 bases, leaving 8 bases between them.

As concerns this clone: Within the sample, other DNA sequences also encode this same CDR3. The chain recombines TRBV9 with TRBJ2-7; D uncertain. This CDR3 has 14 residues. Looked up from germline, CDR1 is SGDLS and CDR2 is YYNGEE. The V end lost 0 bases, the J end lost 0 bases, and 7 bases lay between the germline ends. CDR3 DNA sequence: TGTGCCAGCAGCGTAGAAGCAGGCTCCTACGAGCAGTACTTC. Amino acid sequence: CASSVEAGSYEQYF.

This chain links TRBV7-9 with TRBJ2-4; D is undetermined. V lost 1 base, J lost 6 bases, and 7 bases lay in between. Germline V gene data show CDR1 as SEHNR and CDR2 as FQNEAQ (reference sequence). The CDR3 length is 13 residues. The CDR3 bases are TGTGCCAGCAGCTTAGGCACGGGAAACATTCAGTACTTC. It yields the protein CASSLGTGNIQYF.

The J gene is TRBJ1-2, the V gene TRBV14; 8 bases fit TRBD1. The CDR3 runs 15 residues. J gave up 3 bases and V 1 base, and 4 bases lay outside the gene matches. The germline V gene encodes CDR1 SGHDN and CDR2 FVKESK. DNA of the CDR3: TGTGCCAGCAGCCAAGCGGACAGGGTGGACTATGGCTACACCTTC. Protein: CASSQADRVDYGYTF.

The V call is TRBV5-1, the J call TRBJ2-5; D is unresolved. CDR1 is SGHRS and CDR2 is YFSETQ in the germline V gene. V dropped 0 bases and J dropped 3 bases, with 15 bases sitting between them. This CDR3 has 16 residues. CDR3 region: CASSLGFAVTEETQYF. Here the CDR3 DNA reads TGCGCCAGCAGCTTGGGTTTTGCGGTTACCGAAGAGACCCAGTACTTC.

In its sample, this clone was seen once. V and J are TRBV19 and TRBJ1-2, with D perhaps matching TRBD1 (5 bases). CDR1 LNHDA and CDR2 SQIVND come from the germline V gene (reference sequence). V lost 5 bases and J lost 3, with 16 bases in between. The CDR3 runs 15 residues. The CDR3 DNA reads as TGTGCCAGTAGTCACACCCCAGGGTTGTACTATGGCTACACCTTC. This sequence encodes CASSHTPGLYYGYTF.

The chain employs TRBV11-2 and TRBJ1-2; 8 positions match TRBD1. The CDR3 has 13 residues. Looked up from germline, CDR1 is SGHAT and CDR2 is FQNNGV. Unmatched junction bases numbered 3, after V lost 3 bases and J lost 6 bases. CDR3 DNA: TGTGCCAGCAGCTTGGACAGGGTGGATGGCTACACCTTC. Protein product: CASSLDRVDGYTF.

V is TRBV11-2 and J is TRBJ2-5; the D is unclear. Trimming took off 3 bases at V and 5 bases at J, with 7 bases between the two ends. The CDR3 loop spans 12 amino acids. The V gene's germline CDR1 is SGHAT and CDR2 FQNNGV. The CDR3, as DNA: TGTGCCAGCAGCTTCACCGGGGAGACCCAGTACTTC. This gives the protein CASSFTGETQYF.

The rearrangement links TRBV9 to TRBJ2-2; the D gene is possibly TRBD1 (6 bases). CDR1 and CDR2 (germline): SGDLS, YYNGEE. V was cut by 7 bases and J by 4 bases, with 11 bases left in between. This CDR3 region has 13 residues. CDR3 region: CASQGSSTGELFF. The DNA of the CDR3 is TGTGCCAGCCAGGGGTCGAGCACCGGGGAGCTGTTTTTT.

The CDR3 region is CASSLQISYEQYF. The DNA for the CDR3 is TGTGCCAGCAGCTTACAGATATCCTACGAGCAGTACTTC. The chain joins TRBV7-2 to TRBJ2-7, with D uncertain. Germline lookup yields CDR1 SGHTA and CDR2 FQGNSA. This CDR3 is built from 13 residues. V was shortened by 2 bases and J by 1 base, with 6 bases between the two germline ends.

This chain links TRBV25-1 with TRBJ2-3, with TRBD2 matching 9 bases. The CDR3 runs to 16 residues. Unmatched junction bases numbered 9, after V lost 5 bases and J lost 3 bases. Germline CDR1 reads MGHDK; CDR2 reads SYGVNS. Written as DNA, the CDR3 is TGTGCCAGCAGTAAGAATGCGGCGGGGGGGACAGATACGCAGTATTTT. This codes for CASSKNAAGGTDTQYF.

This clone was found a few times. This chain uses TRBV24-1 with TRBJ1-5, with 11 bases aligning to TRBD1. The CDR3 loop spans 16 amino acids. Germline V lookup: CDR1 KGHDR, CDR2 SFDVKD. V shed 4 bases, J shed 4 bases, and the junction held 5 bases outside the gene matches. The CDR3, as DNA: TGTGCCACCAGTGACGCGGACAGGGGGCAGAATCAGCCCCAGCATTTT. Its translation is CATSDADRGQNQPQHF.

The chain carries TRBV6-5 and TRBJ2-7; the D gene is possibly TRBD1 (5 bases). V gave up 6 bases and J gave up 2 bases, with 11 bases separating them. The CDR3 runs 13 residues. CDR1 is MNHEY, CDR2 SVGAGI, per germline. CDR3 loop: CASRDSRAYEQYF. The CDR3 DNA reads TGTGCCAGCAGAGACAGTCGTGCCTACGAGCAGTACTTC.

This chain uses TRBV5-6 with TRBJ1-2, with 9 bases lining up with TRBD1. The CDR3 extends over 13 amino acids. With 4 bases clipped from V and 4 bases from J, the junction kept 2 bases outside the gene matches. The germline CDR1 and CDR2 sequences are SGHDT and YYEEEE. The CDR3 sequence: CASSRTGVYGYTF. In DNA, the CDR3 is TGTGCCAGCAGCCGGACAGGGGTCTATGGCTACACCTTC.

This chain links TRBV27 with TRBJ1-5, with D maybe TRBD1 (6 bases). V was cut by 5 bases and J by 6 bases, with 14 bases left in between. This CDR3 spans 14 amino acids. CDR1 and CDR2 from the germline V gene are MNHEY and SMNVEV (reference sequence). Written as DNA, the CDR3 is TGTGCCAGCAGTCCCTCGACAGGTCCTCAGCCCCAGCATTTT. This gives the protein CASSPSTGPQPQHF.

This rearrangement joins TRBV10-3 to TRBJ1-2; D perhaps matches TRBD1 (6 bases). The V and J ends lost 3 bases and 3 bases respectively, with 14 bases between them. Germline lookup yields CDR1 ENHRY and CDR2 SYGVKD. The length of the CDR3 is 15 residues. The CDR3 loop reads CAISDPTGNHYGYTF. In DNA, the CDR3 is TGTGCCATCAGTGACCCGACAGGAAACCACTATGGCTACACCTTC.

This rearrangement joins TRBV7-3 to TRBJ1-1, with D perhaps matching TRBD1 (6 bases). In germline, CDR1 is SGHTA, CDR2 FQGTGA. The CDR3 runs to 13 residues. Trimming cost V 5 bases and J 5 bases, with 12 bases left between them. CDR3 protein: CASSRKGETEAFF. CDR3 nucleotide sequence: TGTGCCAGCAGCCGAAAGGGGGAGACTGAAGCTTTCTTT.

This clone was detected only once. This rearrangement joins TRBV6-5 to TRBJ1-2; no clear D gene. The V end was cut by 7 bases, the J end by 4 bases, with 13 bases between. This CDR3 contains 13 residues. Germline lookup yields CDR1 MNHEY and CDR2 SVGAGI. The CDR3 DNA follows: TGTGCCAGCACAGAGCGGGGTGTCTATGGCTACACCTTC. This encodes CASTERGVYGYTF.

The sample holds a few counts of this clone. The chain carries TRBV2 and TRBJ2-2, with 7 bases identical to TRBD1. Per germline, CDR1 SNHLY and CDR2 FYNNEI. Unmatched junction bases numbered 16, after V lost 6 bases and J lost 6 bases. The CDR3 loop spans 17 amino acids. The DNA of the CDR3 is TGTGCCAGCAGCCTTAACATGCTCCGGGACAGACCCGGGGAGCTGTTTTTT. It codes for CASSLNMLRDRPGELFF.

This clone was seen a handful of times. The chain recombines TRBV4-1 with TRBJ1-5; possibly TRBD1 for D (6 bases). Germline values: CDR1 MGHRA, CDR2 YSYEKL. The V and J ends lost 0 bases and 1 base respectively, with 16 bases between them. The CDR3 covers 18 residues. Here the CDR3 reads CASSQEGSYRASNQPQHF. CDR3 sequence (DNA): TGCGCCAGCAGCCAAGAGGGGAGTTACAGGGCCAGCAATCAGCCCCAGCATTTT.

The chain links TRBV19 to TRBJ1-1; no firm D call. Trimming stripped 1 base from V and 4 bases from J, with 10 bases between. The CDR3 covers 14 residues. Germline V lookup: CDR1 LNHDA, CDR2 SQIVND (reference sequence). DNA for the CDR3: TGTGCCAGTAGTATAGGGCTAGAGGGCACTGAAGCTTTCTTT. Translating it yields CASSIGLEGTEAFF.

This chain joins TRBV19 and TRBJ1-5; D unclear. V shed 3 bases and J shed 5 bases, with 17 bases lying between them. This CDR3 has 16 amino acids. Looked up from germline, CDR1 is LNHDA and CDR2 is SQIVND (reference sequence). The CDR3 sequence: CASSMYLVRADQPQHF. The CDR3 DNA reads TGTGCCAGTAGTATGTATCTAGTGAGGGCGGATCAGCCCCAGCATTTT.

The V call is TRBV27, the J call TRBJ2-2, with D perhaps TRBD1 (6 bases). The V gene's germline CDR1 is MNHEY and CDR2 SMNVEV (reference sequence). CDR3 length equals 14 residues. Trimming cost V 7 bases and J 1 base, with 10 bases left between them. The CDR3, as DNA: TGTGCCAGCATGAGGGGGTTGAACACCGGGGAGCTGTTTTTT. This sequence encodes CASMRGLNTGELFF.

The chain links TRBV7-9 to TRBJ2-3; 9 nucleotides align to TRBD2. The CDR3 consists of 18 residues. Per germline, CDR1 SEHNR and CDR2 FQNEAQ (reference sequence). V was clipped by 1 base and J by 0 bases; unmatched bases: 8. CDR3 amino acids: CASSLVGLAGSSTDTQYF. CDR3 nucleotides: TGTGCCAGCAGCTTAGTGGGTCTAGCGGGGAGTAGCACAGATACGCAGTATTTT.

The chain couples TRBV27 to TRBJ2-2; 9 nucleotides align to TRBD1. The V gene end was trimmed by 8 bases and the J gene end by 1 base; junction bases not matched to a gene: 2. CDR1 MNHEY and CDR2 SMNVEV come from the germline V gene (reference sequence). The CDR3 length is 14 residues. CDR3 in amino acids: CASRDRENTGELFF. CDR3 bases: TGTGCCAGCCGGGACAGGGAGAACACCGGGGAGCTGTTTTTT.

The chain uses TRBV2 and TRBJ2-5, with 10 bases aligning to TRBD2. Germline V lookup: CDR1 SNHLY, CDR2 FYNNEI. Unmatched junction bases numbered 11, after V lost 7 bases and J lost 3 bases. There are 16 residues in the CDR3. CDR3 nucleotides: TGTGCCAGCACCCACAATAGCGGGGGGAGAAAAGAGACCCAGTACTTC. This translates into CASTHNSGGRKETQYF.

The sample holds a few counts of this clone. The chain has TRBV5-6 and TRBJ2-4; perhaps TRBD2 as D (6 bases). The CDR3 totals 15 residues. Trimming shortened V by 0 bases and J by 5 bases, and 12 bases separated the two germline ends. Germline V gives CDR1 SGHDT, CDR2 YYEEEE. This CDR3 reads CASSLVGGSQNIQYF. The CDR3 DNA reads TGTGCCAGCAGCTTGGTAGGAGGGTCCCAAAACATTCAGTACTTC.

Here the CDR3 DNA reads TGTGCCAGCAGCCAAGTTAGGCAGGGTCGATCTGGAAACACCATATATTTT. It is translated as CASSQVRQGRSGNTIYF. This sequence joins TRBV3-1 (or the pseudogene TRBV3-2) and TRBJ1-3, with TRBD1 as a possible D gene (5 bases). This CDR3 has 17 amino acids. Germline V lookup: CDR1 LGHDT, CDR2 YNNKEL (reference sequence). With 1 base removed from V and 1 base from J, the gap between germline ends came to 14 bases.